A selection of T cell receptor beta chains follows, all from one sample in a study of beta chain features in type 1 diabetes. Measured with immunoSEQ multiplex PCR; TCRdb has only the in-frame clones, and not every one. The sample contains 300,000 to 400,000 clones, around 8% of which appear only once. Sequencing input: central memory CD4+ T cells from blood. Source of these receptors: a woman aged 18-29 years in good health. Both conserved end residues are part of each CDR3. The order of the fields is V gene, clone size, D gene, J gene, CDR3 protein, CDR3 DNA. A D gene is named only where the DNA matches it firmly. Not every row has a clone size; where given, it reads once, few, many or a size class.

v_gene: TRBV11-2
abundance: .
d_gene: TRBD1
j_gene: TRBJ2-1
CDR3aa: CASSRRQGFNEQFF
CDR3nt: TGTGCCAGCAGCCGACGACAGGGGTTCAATGAGCAGTTCTTC

v_gene: TRBV7-3
abundance: many
d_gene: .
j_gene: TRBJ2-3
CDR3aa: CASSPHHSTDTQYF
CDR3nt: TGTGCCAGCAGCCCCCATCATAGCACAGATACGCAGTATTTT

v_gene: TRBV7-2
abundance: few
d_gene: .
j_gene: TRBJ2-6
CDR3aa: CASSPGLRANVLTF
CDR3nt: TGTGCCAGCAGCCCAGGCCTTAGGGCCAACGTCCTGACTTTC

v_gene: TRBV28
abundance: few
d_gene: TRBD1
j_gene: TRBJ2-6
CDR3aa: CASSPGDRGMRSGANVLTF
CDR3nt: TGTGCCAGCAGTCCTGGGGACAGGGGGATGAGGTCTGGGGCCAACGTCCTGACTTTC

v_gene: TRBV10-2
abundance: few
d_gene: TRBD2
j_gene: TRBJ2-7
CDR3aa: CAISRTSGSYEQYF
CDR3nt: TGCGCCATAAGTCGGACTAGCGGGAGCTACGAGCAGTACTTC

v_gene: TRBV5-1
abundance: few
d_gene: TRBD1
j_gene: TRBJ2-2
CDR3aa: CATKLGQTTDTGELFF
CDR3nt: TGCGCCACCAAACTGGGACAGACTACGGACACCGGGGAGCTGTTTTTT

v_gene: TRBV6-5
abundance: .
d_gene: TRBD2
j_gene: TRBJ2-7
CDR3aa: CASRASGRWGEQYF
CDR3nt: TGTGCCAGCAGAGCTAGCGGGAGATGGGGCGAGCAGTACTTC

v_gene: TRBV6-5
abundance: .
d_gene: .
j_gene: TRBJ2-7
CDR3aa: CASSYSGEQYF
CDR3nt: TGTGCCAGCAGTTACTCTGGGGAGCAGTACTTC

v_gene: TRBV14
abundance: .
d_gene: .
j_gene: TRBJ1-5
CDR3aa: CASSQESNQPQHF
CDR3nt: TGTGCCAGCAGCCAGGAGAGCAATCAGCCCCAGCATTTT

v_gene: TRBV6-1
abundance: .
d_gene: .
j_gene: TRBJ2-7
CDR3aa: CASRSTRTSEQYF
CDR3nt: TGTGCCAGCAGATCCACTAGGACGAGCGAGCAGTACTTC

v_gene: TRBV5-8
abundance: few
d_gene: .
j_gene: TRBJ2-7
CDR3aa: CASSRVEAYEQYF
CDR3nt: TGTGCCAGCAGTCGAGTGGAAGCGTACGAGCAGTACTTC

v_gene: TRBV7-2
abundance: .
d_gene: .
j_gene: TRBJ1-1
CDR3aa: CASSSQAAVNTEAFF
CDR3nt: TGTGCCAGCAGCTCCCAGGCGGCGGTGAACACTGAAGCTTTCTTT

v_gene: TRBV4-2
abundance: .
d_gene: TRBD2
j_gene: TRBJ2-3
CDR3aa: CASSQGLTSDNTDTQYF
CDR3nt: TGTGCCAGCAGCCAAGGTCTCACTAGCGACAACACAGATACGCAGTATTTT

v_gene: TRBV4-3
abundance: .
d_gene: .
j_gene: TRBJ1-5
CDR3aa: CASSQDRFQPQHF
CDR3nt: TGCGCCAGCAGCCAAGATCGCTTCCAGCCCCAGCATTTT

v_gene: TRBV4-3
abundance: few
d_gene: .
j_gene: TRBJ1-5
CDR3aa: CASSQDPPTGTVQPQHF
CDR3nt: TGCGCCAGCAGCCAAGATCCCCCGACAGGCACTGTTCAGCCCCAGCATTTT

v_gene: TRBV7-2
abundance: .
d_gene: TRBD1
j_gene: TRBJ2-5
CDR3aa: CASSLATGGWETQYF
CDR3nt: TGTGCCAGCAGCTTAGCGACAGGGGGCTGGGAGACCCAGTACTTC

v_gene: TRBV7-2
abundance: .
d_gene: .
j_gene: TRBJ1-2
CDR3aa: CASSQWFGYTF
CDR3nt: TGTGCCAGCAGCCAGTGGTTTGGCTACACCTTC

v_gene: TRBV20-1
abundance: many
d_gene: .
j_gene: TRBJ2-7
CDR3aa: CSAMISYEQYF
CDR3nt: TGCAGTGCTATGATCTCCTACGAGCAGTACTTC

v_gene: TRBV7-9
abundance: many
d_gene: TRBD2
j_gene: TRBJ2-1
CDR3aa: CASTPQGTSGSDQFF
CDR3nt: TGTGCCAGCACGCCACAAGGGACTAGCGGGAGTGATCAGTTCTTC

v_gene: TRBV9
abundance: many
d_gene: .
j_gene: TRBJ2-3
CDR3aa: CASSVADSKGDTQYF
CDR3nt: TGTGCCAGCAGCGTAGCTGACTCGAAGGGCGATACGCAGTATTTT

v_gene: TRBV10-2
abundance: .
d_gene: TRBD2
j_gene: TRBJ2-2
CDR3aa: CASRTSGFVGELFF
CDR3nt: TGCGCCAGCAGGACTAGCGGGTTTGTCGGGGAGCTGTTTTTT

v_gene: TRBV4-3
abundance: few
d_gene: .
j_gene: TRBJ2-1
CDR3aa: CASSPQDNLQFF
CDR3nt: TGCGCCAGCAGCCCACAGGACAATTTGCAGTTCTTC

v_gene: TRBV28
abundance: many
d_gene: TRBD2
j_gene: TRBJ2-5
CDR3aa: CASSLPGGGPAQYF
CDR3nt: TGTGCCAGCAGTTTACCCGGGGGGGGTCCGGCCCAGTACTTC

v_gene: TRBV6-1
abundance: .
d_gene: .
j_gene: TRBJ1-2
CDR3aa: CASSGRGYGYTF
CDR3nt: TGTGCCAGCAGTGGGAGAGGATATGGCTACACCTTC

v_gene: TRBV7-3
abundance: many
d_gene: .
j_gene: TRBJ2-1
CDR3aa: CASSLSAGSNEQFF
CDR3nt: TGTGCCAGCAGCTTAAGTGCGGGTAGCAATGAGCAGTTCTTC

v_gene: TRBV10-3
abundance: few
d_gene: .
j_gene: TRBJ1-1
CDR3aa: CAISESSQMGTEAFF
CDR3nt: TGTGCCATCAGTGAGTCGTCGCAGATGGGCACTGAAGCTTTCTTT

v_gene: TRBV5-1
abundance: many
d_gene: TRBD2
j_gene: TRBJ2-1
CDR3aa: CASSVLAGNPHEQFF
CDR3nt: TGCGCCAGCAGCGTACTAGCGGGAAACCCCCATGAGCAGTTCTTC

v_gene: TRBV5-1
abundance: .
d_gene: .
j_gene: TRBJ1-4
CDR3aa: CASSLSQGPNEKLFF
CDR3nt: TGCGCCAGCAGCTTGTCACAGGGCCCTAATGAAAAACTGTTTTTT

v_gene: TRBV27
abundance: .
d_gene: .
j_gene: TRBJ2-5
CDR3aa: CASRSGVRASRETQYF
CDR3nt: TGTGCCAGCCGTTCTGGGGTGAGGGCTTCGCGAGAGACCCAGTACTTC

v_gene: TRBV20-1
abundance: .
d_gene: .
j_gene: TRBJ1-1
CDR3aa: CAARENTEAFF
CDR3nt: TGCGCTGCACGGGAGAACACTGAAGCTTTCTTT

v_gene: TRBV10-1
abundance: .
d_gene: .
j_gene: TRBJ2-3
CDR3aa: CASSEPRTCTDTQYF
CDR3nt: TGCGCCAGCAGTGAGCCCAGGACATGCACAGATACGCAGTATTTT

v_gene: TRBV9
abundance: many
d_gene: .
j_gene: TRBJ1-1
CDR3aa: CASSKSKEGGRTEAFF
CDR3nt: TGTGCCAGCAGTAAATCAAAGGAGGGAGGGAGGACTGAAGCTTTCTTT

v_gene: TRBV4-2
abundance: .
d_gene: .
j_gene: TRBJ1-4
CDR3aa: CASSQDEGRDEKLFF
CDR3nt: TGTGCCAGCAGCCAAGATGAGGGGAGGGATGAAAAACTGTTTTTT

v_gene: TRBV7-2
abundance: many
d_gene: .
j_gene: TRBJ2-1
CDR3aa: CASSVGYYNEQFF
CDR3nt: TGTGCCAGCAGCGTGGGATACTACAATGAGCAGTTCTTC

v_gene: TRBV11-2
abundance: .
d_gene: .
j_gene: TRBJ1-5
CDR3aa: CASSQHRGEAQHF
CDR3nt: TGTGCCAGCAGCCAGCATCGGGGGGAAGCCCAGCATTTT

v_gene: TRBV10-3
abundance: many
d_gene: .
j_gene: TRBJ2-3
CDR3aa: CARADTDTQYF
CDR3nt: TGTGCCAGGGCGGACACAGATACGCAGTATTTT

v_gene: TRBV6-5
abundance: few
d_gene: TRBD1
j_gene: TRBJ2-7
CDR3aa: CASSQTWTGLYEQYF
CDR3nt: TGTGCCAGCAGTCAGACTTGGACAGGGCTCTACGAGCAGTACTTC

v_gene: TRBV5-4
abundance: few
d_gene: .
j_gene: TRBJ2-1
CDR3aa: CASSQDPKNNEQFF
CDR3nt: TGTGCCAGCAGCCAAGATCCGAAAAACAATGAGCAGTTCTTC

v_gene: TRBV4-3
abundance: .
d_gene: TRBD1
j_gene: TRBJ2-4
CDR3aa: CASSLQGGAKNIQYF
CDR3nt: TGCGCCAGCAGCCTACAGGGGGGAGCCAAAAACATTCAGTACTTC

v_gene: TRBV7-2
abundance: .
d_gene: .
j_gene: TRBJ2-7
CDR3aa: CASSSNPYEQYF
CDR3nt: TGTGCCAGCAGCTCAAACCCCTACGAGCAGTACTTC

v_gene: TRBV11-1
abundance: few
d_gene: .
j_gene: TRBJ2-2
CDR3aa: CASSLEEGQALFF
CDR3nt: TGTGCCAGCAGCTTAGAGGAGGGGCAAGCGCTGTTTTTT

v_gene: TRBV29-1
abundance: few
d_gene: TRBD2
j_gene: TRBJ2-5
CDR3aa: CSVDLATSGGLQETQYF
CDR3nt: TGCAGCGTTGACTTGGCGACTAGCGGGGGACTACAAGAGACCCAGTACTTC

v_gene: TRBV7-3
abundance: few
d_gene: .
j_gene: TRBJ2-2
CDR3aa: CASSLIGTGELFF
CDR3nt: TGTGCCAGCAGCTTAATCGGGACCGGGGAGCTGTTTTTT

v_gene: TRBV5-1
abundance: .
d_gene: TRBD2
j_gene: TRBJ2-2
CDR3aa: CASSLGLAGGNTGELFF
CDR3nt: TGCGCCAGCAGCTTGGGACTAGCGGGAGGAAACACCGGGGAGCTGTTTTTT

v_gene: TRBV18
abundance: .
d_gene: .
j_gene: TRBJ2-2
CDR3aa: CASSPLGRMNTGELFF
CDR3nt: TGTGCCAGCTCACCCCTGGGACGGATGAACACCGGGGAGCTGTTTTTT

v_gene: TRBV5-4
abundance: .
d_gene: TRBD1
j_gene: TRBJ1-4
CDR3aa: CASSGQGDEKLFF
CDR3nt: TGTGCCAGCAGCGGACAGGGCGATGAAAAACTGTTTTTT

v_gene: TRBV7-8
abundance: .
d_gene: .
j_gene: TRBJ1-5
CDR3aa: CASRKDTNQPQHF
CDR3nt: TGTGCCAGCAGAAAAGACACCAATCAGCCCCAGCATTTT

v_gene: TRBV7-6
abundance: few
d_gene: .
j_gene: TRBJ1-5
CDR3aa: CASSLGPGQPQHF
CDR3nt: TGTGCCAGCAGCTTAGGACCTGGTCAGCCCCAGCATTTT

v_gene: TRBV7-8
abundance: .
d_gene: TRBD1
j_gene: TRBJ1-5
CDR3aa: CASSLGGLDRRLLRPQHF
CDR3nt: TGTGCCAGCAGCTTAGGGGGATTGGACAGGCGCCTGTTAAGACCCCAGCATTTT

v_gene: TRBV5-6
abundance: .
d_gene: TRBD2
j_gene: TRBJ2-5
CDR3aa: CASTLYSGTSGMGAQYF
CDR3nt: TGTGCCAGCACCTTATATTCCGGGACTAGCGGGATGGGGGCCCAGTACTTC

v_gene: TRBV2
abundance: .
d_gene: .
j_gene: TRBJ2-6
CDR3aa: CASRGMGAGANVLTF
CDR3nt: TGTGCCAGCAGGGGTATGGGGGCTGGGGCCAACGTCCTGACTTTC

v_gene: TRBV9
abundance: few
d_gene: .
j_gene: TRBJ2-3
CDR3aa: CASSETGRKDTQYF
CDR3nt: TGTGCCAGCAGCGAGACAGGACGTAAAGATACGCAGTATTTT

v_gene: TRBV27
abundance: .
d_gene: TRBD1
j_gene: TRBJ1-1
CDR3aa: CASSFVRQGEAFF
CDR3nt: TGTGCCAGCAGTTTCGTCCGACAGGGCGAAGCTTTCTTT

v_gene: TRBV4-3
abundance: many
d_gene: TRBD2
j_gene: TRBJ2-7
CDR3aa: CASSQDSSGSIYEQYF
CDR3nt: TGCGCCAGCAGCCAAGATTCCAGCGGGAGTATTTACGAGCAGTACTTC

v_gene: TRBV11-2
abundance: many
d_gene: TRBD2
j_gene: TRBJ2-1
CDR3aa: CASSLSGSSYNEQFF
CDR3nt: TGTGCCAGCAGCTTAAGCGGGAGCTCCTACAATGAGCAGTTCTTC

v_gene: TRBV5-1
abundance: few
d_gene: TRBD2
j_gene: TRBJ2-7
CDR3aa: CASSSGLEGYEQYF
CDR3nt: TGCGCCAGCAGCTCGGGACTAGAGGGCTACGAGCAGTACTTC

v_gene: TRBV25-1
abundance: .
d_gene: TRBD1
j_gene: TRBJ2-7
CDR3aa: CASSALRDRGSEQYF
CDR3nt: TGTGCCAGCAGTGCCCTCCGGGACAGGGGATCCGAGCAGTACTTC